This T cell receptor beta chain was recovered during a study of cytomegalovirus exposure and HLA in healthy donors. Study-wide findings and caveats: TCR beta V- and J-gene trimming was later associated with a missense DCLRE1C variant.

A note on this clone: The antigen is undetermined.

Germline-derived CDR1 and CDR2 are LGHNT and FRNRAP. The CDR3 spans 16 residues. Trimming cost V 1 base and J 6 bases, with 19 bases left between them. The PCR ran on 60 Vbeta and 13 Jbeta primers. Clones were read by immunoSEQ multiplex PCR, and TCRdb kept only the in-frame ones, dropping some. Of 100,000 to 150,000 clones detected, roughly 80% appear once; the ten largest clones hold 4%. This TCR came from a man aged 18 to 30 in good health and CMV-seropositive. The chain uses TRBV12-5 and TRBJ2-7, with D maybe TRBD1 (6 bases). The sequencing input was PBMCs. The CDR3, as DNA: TGTGCTAGTGGTTTGGAGCTTAGCCAGGGGAGTGGCGAGCAGTACTTC. Protein product: CASGLELSQGSGEQYF.